Listed here are 8 T cell receptor beta chains from one sample, sequenced in a study of T-cell memory formation after mild COVID-19. TCRdb reprocessed the 5' RACE reads with MiXCR, giving one entry per CDR3 protein. There are roughly 130,000 distinct CDR3 sequences in the sample; about 17% occur only once, and approximately 5% lies in the top ten. Sequences were obtained from PBMCs or a T cell subset sorted from them (not recorded which). The source of these receptors is a young man who had mild COVID-19 (a few samples of this study predate the infection). Cell type and time point are not known.

This clonotype was counted only a few times. This chain uses TRBV5-1 with TRBJ1-6, with 8 bases identical to TRBD1. Germline loops: CDR1 SGHRS, CDR2 YFSETQ. The CDR3 is 14 amino acids. J lost 8 bases, V lost 3 bases, and 4 bases had no gene match. The CDR3 DNA sequence: TGCGCCAGCAGCTGGACAGGGTCGGATTCACCCCTCCACTTT. Residues: CASSWTGSDSPLHF.

This clonotype was counted only a few times. The chain has TRBV20-1 and TRBJ1-5; D is undetermined. CDR3 length: 13 amino acids. The germline CDR1 and CDR2 sequences are DFQATT and SNEGSKA (reference sequence). The V end lost 2 bases, the J end lost 0 bases, and 5 bases lay between the germline ends. The CDR3, as DNA: TGCAGTGCTAGAATGTATAGCAATCAGCCCCAGCATTTT. Translating it yields CSARMYSNQPQHF.

This chain links TRBV27 with TRBJ2-7, with TRBD1 matching over 10 bases. Trimming cost V 8 bases and J 0 bases; bases outside gene matches: 4. Germline V gene data show CDR1 as MNHEY and CDR2 as SMNVEV (reference sequence). The CDR3 is made up of 14 amino acids. CDR3 protein: CASRRTGGSYEQYF. The CDR3 DNA sequence: TGTGCCAGCCGACGGACAGGGGGCTCCTACGAGCAGTACTTC.

This clonotype has a handful of counts. The chain links TRBV9 to TRBJ1-6; D is possibly TRBD1 (5 bases). Germline loops: CDR1 SGDLS, CDR2 YYNGEE. V dropped 3 bases and J dropped 7 bases, with 17 bases sitting between them. This CDR3 comprises 16 residues. CDR3 loop: CASSARLEGWNSPLHF. Here the CDR3 DNA reads TGTGCCAGCAGCGCGAGGCTGGAGGGGTGGAATTCACCCCTCCACTTT.

This clonotype has just a few counts. The chain is built from TRBV29-1 and TRBJ1-1; D is unclear. This CDR3 has 12 residues. V lost 5 bases, J lost 1 base, and 8 bases lay in between. Germline values: CDR1 SQVTM, CDR2 ANQGSEA. CDR3 coding DNA: TGCAGCGTTCTGGACCAGAACACTGAAGCTTTCTTT. Translation gives CSVLDQNTEAFF.

This clonotype was observed at least ten times. This chain connects TRBV5-6 to TRBJ2-7; 7 nucleotides align to TRBD1. Germline CDR1 is SGHDT and CDR2 is YYEEEE. Unmatched junction bases numbered 7, after V lost 4 bases and J lost 9 bases. The length of the CDR3 is 12 residues. DNA for the CDR3: TGTGCCAGCAGCCTAACAGGGGATGGGCAGTACGTC. It yields the protein CASSLTGDGQYV.

This clonotype was observed a handful of times. V is TRBV7-8 and J is TRBJ2-3, with D unclear. The germline V gene encodes CDR1 SGHVS and CDR2 FQNEAQ. The CDR3 is 14 amino acids. Trimming removed 5 bases at V and 6 bases at J, with 15 bases between. DNA for the CDR3: TGTGCCAGCAGCCCCCGAGACTCCAGGGATACGCAGTATTTT. This gives the protein CASSPRDSRDTQYF.

This clonotype showed up just a few times. This chain joins TRBV18 and TRBJ1-4, with D unclear. The CDR3 spans 14 residues. Germline CDR1 is KGHSH and CDR2 is LQKENI. Trimming removed 0 bases at V and 8 bases at J, with 10 bases between. Here the CDR3 reads CASSPPGVPEKLFF. The CDR3 nucleotides read TGTGCCAGCTCACCACCGGGTGTCCCGGAAAAACTGTTTTTT.